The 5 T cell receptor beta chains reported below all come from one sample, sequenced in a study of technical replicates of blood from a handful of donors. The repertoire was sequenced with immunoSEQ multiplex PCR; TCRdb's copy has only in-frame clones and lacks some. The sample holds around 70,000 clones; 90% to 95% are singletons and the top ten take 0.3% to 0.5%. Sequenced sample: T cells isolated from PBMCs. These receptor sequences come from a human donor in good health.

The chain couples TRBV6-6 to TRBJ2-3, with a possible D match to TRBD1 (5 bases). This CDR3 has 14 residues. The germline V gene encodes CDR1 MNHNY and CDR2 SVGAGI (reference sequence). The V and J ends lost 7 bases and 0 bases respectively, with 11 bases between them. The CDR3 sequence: CASTQGPSTDTQYF. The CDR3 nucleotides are TGTGCCAGCACTCAGGGTCCTAGCACAGATACGCAGTATTTT.

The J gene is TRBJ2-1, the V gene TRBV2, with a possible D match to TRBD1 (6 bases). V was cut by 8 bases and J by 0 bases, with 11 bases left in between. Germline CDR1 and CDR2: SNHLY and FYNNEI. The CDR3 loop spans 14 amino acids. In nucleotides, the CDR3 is TGTGCCAGCGATAGGGGGATCTCCTACAATGAGCAGTTCTTC. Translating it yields CASDRGISYNEQFF.

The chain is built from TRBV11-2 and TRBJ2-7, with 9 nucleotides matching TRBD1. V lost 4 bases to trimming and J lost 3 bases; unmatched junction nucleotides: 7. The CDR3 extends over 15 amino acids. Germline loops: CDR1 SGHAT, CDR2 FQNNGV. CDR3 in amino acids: CASSSEGQGRYEQYF. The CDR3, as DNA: TGTGCCAGCAGCTCCGAGGGACAGGGACGCTACGAGCAGTACTTC.

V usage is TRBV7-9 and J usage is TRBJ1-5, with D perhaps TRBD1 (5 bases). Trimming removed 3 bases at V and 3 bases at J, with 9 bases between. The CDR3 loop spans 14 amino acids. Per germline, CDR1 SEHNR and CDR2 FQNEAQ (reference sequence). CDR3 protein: CASSFQGNNQPQHF. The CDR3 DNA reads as TGTGCCAGCAGCTTCCAGGGAAACAATCAGCCCCAGCATTTT.

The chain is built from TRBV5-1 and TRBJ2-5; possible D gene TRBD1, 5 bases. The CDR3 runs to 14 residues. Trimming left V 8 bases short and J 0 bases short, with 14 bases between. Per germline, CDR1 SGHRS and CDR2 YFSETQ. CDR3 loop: CASRQLDYQETQYF. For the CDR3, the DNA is TGCGCCAGTAGACAGTTAGACTACCAAGAGACCCAGTACTTC.